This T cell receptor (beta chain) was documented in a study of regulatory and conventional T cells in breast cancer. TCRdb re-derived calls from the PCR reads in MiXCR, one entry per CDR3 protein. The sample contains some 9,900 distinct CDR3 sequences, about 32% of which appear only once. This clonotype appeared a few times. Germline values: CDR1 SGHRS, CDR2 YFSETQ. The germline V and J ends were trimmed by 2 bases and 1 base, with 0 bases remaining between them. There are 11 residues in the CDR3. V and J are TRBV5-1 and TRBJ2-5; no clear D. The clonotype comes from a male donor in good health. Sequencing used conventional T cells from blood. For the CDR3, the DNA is TGCGCCAGCAGCTTCCAAGAGACCCAGTACTTC. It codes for CASSFQETQYF.